The 21 T cell receptor beta chains presented below share a single source sample, sequenced in a study of siplizumab effects on memory and regulatory T cells (dated 2019 in TCRdb). Library preparation was by the immunoSEQ multiplex PCR assay. Sourced from immuneACCESS, this table was stored by TCRdb with only in-frame sequences that have V and J called. A share of the clones is absent; for the studies checked, an unresolved V gene accounts for under half, and the remainder has no known explanation. Within this sample are more than 90,000 clones, with 80% to 95% of them counted one time only. Around 11% of the sample belongs to the ten largest clones. Specimen: non-Treg CD4+ T cells sorted from blood. Interpreted using the paper, the cell subset or site label stands for: FACS-sorted unstimulated CD4+ non-regulatory T cells. The receptor set was obtained from a human donor in good health.

This chain connects TRBV6-4 to TRBJ2-1, with D possibly TRBD2 on 6 matching bases. Germline loops: CDR1 MRHNA, CDR2 SNTAGT. Between the trimmed V and J ends, which lost 6 bases and 6 bases, there was a span of 12 bases. The CDR3 runs 13 residues. The CDR3 nucleotides are TGTGCCAGCAGCGCGGGACGCGTCAATGAGCAGTTCTTC. This translates into CASSAGRVNEQFF.

This chain links TRBV12-5 with TRBJ2-7; 8 positions match TRBD1. The CDR3 length is 14 residues. J lost 3 bases, V lost 2 bases, and 3 bases had no gene match. Germline CDR1 and CDR2: LGHNT and FRNRAP. This chain's CDR3 is CASGLMGQVYEQYF. The DNA of the CDR3 is TGTGCTAGTGGTTTGATGGGACAGGTCTACGAGCAGTACTTC.

The chain employs TRBV11-3 and TRBJ2-5; unclear D gene. The CDR3 totals 14 residues. V lost 2 bases and J lost 5, with 12 bases in between. From germline, CDR1 is SGHNT and CDR2 YENEEA. CDR3 in DNA: TGTGCCAGCAGCTTATACCAGTCGGAGGAGACCCAGTACTTC. The encoded protein is CASSLYQSEETQYF.

CDR3 in DNA: TGCAGCGTTGAAGTTTGGGGGGGGCTAAGGAATGAGCAGTTCTTC. Its translation is CSVEVWGGLRNEQFF. V and J are TRBV29-1 and TRBJ2-1; maybe TRBD2 (7 bases). The CDR3 contains 15 residues. The V end was cut by 1 base, the J end by 7 bases, with 17 bases between. Germline CDR1 SQVTM, CDR2 ANQGSEA.

The rearrangement joins TRBV7-9 to TRBJ2-3; D is possibly TRBD1 (6 bases). The CDR3 is 13 amino acids. Germline lookup yields CDR1 SEHNR and CDR2 FQNEAQ (reference sequence). V dropped 6 bases and J dropped 6 bases, with 13 bases sitting between them. This chain's CDR3 is CASRRQRGDTQYF. The CDR3 region has the DNA TGTGCCAGCAGACGTCAGAGGGGGGATACGCAGTATTTT.

The chain uses TRBV19 and TRBJ2-7, with 10 nucleotides matching TRBD1. The V segment lost 6 bases and the J segment 4 bases; nucleotides outside the gene matches: 9. From germline, CDR1 is LNHDA and CDR2 SQIVND (reference sequence). This CDR3 region has 15 residues. The chain's CDR3 is CASSFLGTGAYEQYF. In DNA, the CDR3 is TGTGCCAGTAGCTTCCTGGGGACAGGGGCATACGAGCAGTACTTC. Based on the CDR3 plus reference TRBV19 and TRBJ2-7, the full variable domain is DGGITQSPKYLFRKEGQNVTLSCEQNLNHDAMYWYRQDPGQGLRLIYYSQIVNDFQKGDIAEGYSVSREKKESFPLTVTSAQKNPTAFYLCASSFLGTGAYEQYFGPGTRLTVT.

This rearrangement joins TRBV5-6 to TRBJ2-2; 7 positions match TRBD1. CDR1 is SGHDT, CDR2 YYEEEE, per germline. The CDR3 is 16 amino acids. V trimming: 3 bases; J trimming: 0 bases; junction bases outside the gene matches: 5. CDR3 in amino acids: CASSYWTGANTGELFF. The CDR3 nucleotides read TGTGCCAGCAGCTATTGGACAGGCGCGAACACCGGGGAGCTGTTTTTT.

The chain couples TRBV28 to TRBJ1-2, with D uncertain. Per the germline V gene, CDR1 is MDHEN and CDR2 is SYDVKM. V was clipped by 6 bases and J by 2 bases, with 16 bases between them. The CDR3 contains 15 residues. CDR3 loop: CASSPAAGSNYGYTF. The CDR3 DNA sequence: TGTGCCAGCAGCCCCGCGGCGGGGAGCAACTATGGCTACACCTTC.

This chain connects TRBV23-1 to TRBJ2-6, with 7 bases matching TRBD1. TRBV23-1 is assigned to the ORF class and has an uncertain function. This CDR3 contains 16 residues. V shed 4 bases, J shed 0 bases, and the junction held 3 bases outside the gene matches. The CDR3 is CASSPGTDSGANVLTF. The DNA for the CDR3 is TGCGCCAGCAGTCCCGGGACAGACTCTGGGGCCAACGTCCTGACTTTC.

This chain links TRBV6-1 with TRBJ2-5; 7 bases fit TRBD1. The V gene end was trimmed by 1 base and the J gene end by 3 bases; junction bases not matched to a gene: 8. Germline V gene lookup returns CDR1 MNHNS and CDR2 SASEGT. This CDR3 is built from 16 residues. The CDR3 spells CASSEEGAAPKETQYF. The CDR3 nucleotides are TGTGCCAGCAGTGAAGAGGGGGCGGCCCCCAAAGAGACCCAGTACTTC.

The rearrangement links TRBV6-6 to TRBJ1-3; D is ambiguous. The CDR3 spans 13 residues. CDR1 and CDR2 (germline): MNHNY, SVGAGI (reference sequence). Trimming stripped 6 bases from V and 14 bases from J, with 20 bases between. The CDR3 region is CASSPGLGQALYF. The CDR3 bases are TGTGCCAGCAGCCCTGGGCTGGGCCAGGCACTATATTTT.

V usage is TRBV28 and J usage is TRBJ2-1; 10 bases line up with TRBD2. With V trimmed by 5 bases and J by 4 bases, 5 bases remained unmatched. The germline V gene has CDR1 MDHEN and CDR2 SYDVKM. This CDR3 spans 15 amino acids. CDR3: CASSVSSGGYNEQFF. CDR3 bases: TGTGCCAGCAGTGTCTCTAGCGGGGGATACAATGAGCAGTTCTTC. The full variable domain, in which reference TRBV28 and TRBJ2-1 provide the parts outside the CDR3, is DVKVTQSSRYLVKRTGEKVFLECVQDMDHENMFWYRQDPGLGLRLIYFSYDVKMKEKGDIPEGYSVSREKKERFSLILESASTNQTSMYLCASSVSSGGYNEQFFGPGTRLTVL.

The V and J genes are TRBV7-3 and TRBJ2-7, with D possibly matching TRBD1 (7 bases). CDR1 and CDR2 from the germline V gene are SGHTA and FQGTGA. Trimming removed 4 bases from V and 6 bases from J, with 19 bases in between. The CDR3 covers 15 residues. The CDR3 reads CASSSTAGQLSEQYF. In DNA, the CDR3 is TGTGCCAGCAGCTCGACCGCGGGACAGCTATCCGAGCAGTACTTC.

The CDR3 DNA follows: TGTGCCAGTAGAGAATTGAGGGCCGAGACCTCTGAAGCTTTCTTT. It specifies CASRELRAETSEAFF. The chain combines TRBV19 with TRBJ1-1; no firm D call. Trimming cost V 6 bases and J 6 bases, with 20 bases left between them. The CDR3 runs 15 residues. CDR1 is LNHDA, CDR2 SQIVND, per germline (reference sequence).

This rearrangement joins TRBV7-6 to TRBJ1-2; 10 nucleotides agree with TRBD1. The ends lost 5 bases at V and 6 bases at J; junction bases unmatched: 9. The CDR3 covers 15 residues. Germline V CDR1 and CDR2: SGHVS, FNYEAQ. As DNA, the CDR3 is TGTGCCAGCAGCCTCACCCCCGGACAGGGGGATGGCTACACCTTC. Its translation is CASSLTPGQGDGYTF.

In the case of this clone: Mismatch with germline at one junction end may stem from a read error. The chain links TRBV5-1 to TRBJ2-1, with TRBD2 matching over 10 bases. Germline CDR1 SGHRS, CDR2 YFSETQ. The CDR3 spans 15 residues. The chain's CDR3 is CASTLGPSGSSEQFF. The CDR3 DNA sequence: TGCGCCAGCACCTTGGGGCCTAGCGGGAGTAGTGAGCAGTTCTTC.

The rearrangement links TRBV19 to TRBJ1-1; D may be TRBD1 (5 bases). This CDR3 is 13 amino acids long. Trimming shortened V by 6 bases and J by 3 bases, and 11 bases separated the two germline ends. In germline, CDR1 is LNHDA, CDR2 SQIVND (reference sequence). The CDR3 spells CASSSEGHTEAFF. CDR3 DNA: TGTGCCAGTAGCTCTGAGGGGCACACTGAAGCTTTCTTT. Drawing the rest from reference TRBV19 and TRBJ1-1, the complete variable domain is DGGITQSPKYLFRKEGQNVTLSCEQNLNHDAMYWYRQDPGQGLRLIYYSQIVNDFQKGDIAEGYSVSREKKESFPLTVTSAQKNPTAFYLCASSSEGHTEAFFGQGTRLTVV.

The chain recombines TRBV21-1 with TRBJ1-1. TRBV21-1 is a documented pseudogene. This CDR3 comprises 15 residues. The CDR3 DNA sequence: TGTGCCAGCAGCAAAGAGGTGGGAAGGGACACTGAAGCTTTCTTT. Translated, it gives CASSKEVGRDTEAFF.

This sequence joins TRBV9 and TRBJ2-6; D ambiguous. Germline CDR1 SGDLS, CDR2 YYNGEE. The V and J ends lost 4 bases and 0 bases respectively, with 8 bases between them. This CDR3 has 15 residues. In nucleotides, the CDR3 is TGTGCCAGCAGCCCCCAAATCTCTGGGGCCAACGTCCTGACTTTC. Protein: CASSPQISGANVLTF.

The rearrangement uses TRBV10-3 and TRBJ2-2; possibly TRBD1 for D (6 bases). V was clipped by 3 bases and J by 4 bases, with 12 bases between them. This CDR3 spans 15 amino acids. Germline V gene lookup returns CDR1 ENHRY and CDR2 SYGVKD. CDR3 amino acids: CAISETGKFTGELFF. The CDR3 DNA follows: TGTGCCATCAGTGAAACAGGGAAGTTCACCGGGGAGCTGTTTTTT.

The CDR3 DNA reads as TGTGCCAGCAGACCGACTAGCGGGTCGCAAGGTGAGCAGTTCTTC. This codes for CASRPTSGSQGEQFF. The chain carries TRBV5-4 and TRBJ2-1, with 10 bases fitting TRBD2. V was pared by 5 bases and J by 9 bases, with 11 bases of the junction left unmatched. CDR3 length: 15 residues. Germline CDR1 is SGHNT and CDR2 is YYREEE (reference sequence). Filled out from reference TRBV5-4 and TRBJ2-1, the complete variable domain reads ETGVTQSPTHLIKTRGQQVTLRCSSQSGHNTVSWYQQALGQGPQFIFQYYREEENGRGNFPPRFSGLQFPNYSSELNVNALELDDSALYLCASRPTSGSQGEQFFGPGTRLTVL.